The T cell receptor beta chain under discussion was sequenced for a study of technical replicates of blood from a handful of donors. Data came from immunoSEQ multiplex PCR; TCRdb stores just in-frame clones and leaves some out. The sample comprises tens of thousands of clones, just over 90% of which are singletons, and 0.27% rests with the top ten. The germline gives CDR1 LNHDA, CDR2 SQIVND (reference sequence). Trimming shortened V by 6 bases and J by 4 bases, and 8 bases separated the two germline ends. This CDR3 contains 12 residues. The sequencing input was T cells isolated from PBMCs. This sequence originates from a human donor in good health. The chain combines TRBV19 with TRBJ2-3; D unclear. As DNA, the CDR3 is TGTGCCAGTAGCCTCCTATCAGATACGCAGTATTTT. This translates into CASSLLSDTQYF.